The T cell receptor (beta chain) described here comes from a study of T cell responses to AZD1222 COVID-19 vaccine. Germline loops: CDR1 LGHDT, CDR2 YNNKEL (reference sequence). Trimming left V 4 bases short and J 1 base short, with 8 bases between. The CDR3 contains 13 residues. Only in-frame clones appear in the TCRdb table, and some are missing; sequencing was by immunoSEQ multiplex PCR. The table includes roughly 120,000 clones, approximately 90% detected once. The chain combines TRBV3-1 (or the pseudogene TRBV3-2) with TRBJ2-7, with no clear D. The TCR sequence derives from an adult in good health. Here the sequenced sample was peripheral blood, taken on day 0 of AZD1222 vaccination. The CDR3 sequence is CASSRSISYEQYF. The DNA of the CDR3 is TGTGCCAGCAGCCGGTCTATTTCCTACGAGCAGTACTTC.